This T cell receptor beta chain came from a study of shared T cell receptors in the human thymus. The data were produced by immunoSEQ multiplex PCR, yet TCRdb's version contains in-frame clones alone and is incomplete. The sample holds 500,000 to 750,000 clones, around nine tenths seen once. Germline V lookup: CDR1 MNHEY, CDR2 SVGAGI. V lost 6 bases and J lost 2; bases outside the gene matches: 3. The CDR3 extends over 14 amino acids. This sample also appeared in a second study, on human thymus T cells. According to that study: It was from resections taken during corrective heart surgery that the thymus tissue came. Both thymic and peripheral blood repertoires showed apparently biased V and J usage.

The gene calls are TRBV6-5 and TRBJ1-3; 8 positions agree with TRBD1. The clonotype originates from a boy in the first two years of life with a congenital heart defect. The sequenced material came from thymocytes. Here the CDR3 DNA reads TGTGCCAGCAGGCTACAGGGGGCTGGAAACACCATATATTTT. Protein product: CASRLQGAGNTIYF.